The 23 T cell receptor beta chains in this list originate from one sample, sequenced in a study of blood T cell repertoires in COVID-19. TCRdb's copy holds only in-frame clones and misses some; the assay was immunoSEQ multiplex PCR. The table includes approximately 300,000 clones, 85% to 90% detected once. The sample comprised peripheral blood. The receptors derive from a woman aged 25 to 45 with COVID-19, enrolled during active disease.

This clone appeared a single time. For the CDR3, the DNA is TGTGCCAGCAGCCGGGACAGGGATGAAGCTTTCTTT. Protein product: CASSRDRDEAFF. The chain employs TRBV2 and TRBJ1-1; 9 positions match TRBD1. Germline CDR1 reads SNHLY; CDR2 reads FYNNEI. The V segment lost 6 bases and the J segment 7 bases; nucleotides outside the gene matches: 3. There are 12 residues in the CDR3.

This chain connects TRBV7-2 to TRBJ2-4; D unclear. V lost 1 base and J lost 7, with 11 bases in between. The CDR3 is made up of 14 amino acids. Germline V gives CDR1 SGHTA, CDR2 FQGNSA. As DNA, the CDR3 is TGTGCCAGCAGCTTAGGCCAGAGGTGGAACATTCAGTACTTC. Translated, it gives CASSLGQRWNIQYF. The full variable domain, completed using reference TRBV7-2 and TRBJ2-4, is GAGVSQSPSNKVTEKGKDVELRCDPISGHTALYWYRQSLGQGLEFLIYFQGNSAPDKSGLPSDRFSAERTGGSVSTLTIQRTQQEDSAVYLCASSLGQRWNIQYFGAGTRLSVL.

The genes are TRBV11-3 and TRBJ2-3; 10 bases line up with TRBD2. V gave up 5 bases and J gave up 3 bases; unmatched junction bases: 11. The CDR3 is 17 amino acids. Looked up from germline, CDR1 is SGHNT and CDR2 is YENEEA. The CDR3 region has the DNA TGTGCCAGCAGCGGAGGGGGGGGACTAGCGTTTACAGATACGCAGTATTTT. Translating gives CASSGGGGLAFTDTQYF. Full variable domain (rest looked up from reference TRBV11-3 and TRBJ2-3): EAGVVQSPRYKIIEKKQPVAFWCNPISGHNTLYWYLQNLGQGPELLIRYENEEAVDDSQLPKDRFSAERLKGVDSTLKIQPAELGDSAVYLCASSGGGGLAFTDTQYFGPGTRLTVL.

This sequence joins TRBV19 and TRBJ1-2; tentatively, D is TRBD1 (6 bases). CDR3 length: 14 residues. From germline, CDR1 is LNHDA and CDR2 SQIVND (reference sequence). V lost 6 bases and J 8 bases, leaving 19 bases between the germline ends. Here the CDR3 DNA reads TGTGCCAGTAGGGCCGGACAGACCGGCCGGGGCTACACCTTC. Translated, it gives CASRAGQTGRGYTF.

The chain links TRBV7-6 to TRBJ2-1; 9 bases align to TRBD2. Trimming removed 1 base from V and 2 bases from J; junction bases left unmatched: 3. CDR3 length equals 16 residues. CDR1 SGHVS and CDR2 FNYEAQ come from the germline V gene. CDR3 DNA: TGTGCCAGCAGCTTAGAGGCTAGCGGGGCCTACAATGAGCAGTTCTTC. Translating gives CASSLEASGAYNEQFF.

The chain links TRBV4-3 to TRBJ2-2; D is undetermined. This CDR3 has 15 residues. The V and J ends lost 0 bases and 4 bases respectively, with 9 bases between them. Germline loops: CDR1 LGHNA, CDR2 YSLEER. CDR3 protein: CASSQDLTTTGELFF. Written as DNA, the CDR3 is TGCGCCAGCAGCCAAGATCTAACTACCACCGGGGAGCTGTTTTTT.

The chain joins TRBV19 to TRBJ2-6; 14 bases align to TRBD2. J lost 4 bases, V lost 4 bases, and 9 bases had no gene match. Germline CDR1 reads LNHDA; CDR2 reads SQIVND (reference sequence). The CDR3 covers 19 residues. CDR3 nucleotide sequence: TGTGCCAGTAGTACCCCGACTAGCGGGAGGGCACGAGGGGCCAACGTCCTGACTTTC. It encodes CASSTPTSGRARGANVLTF.

The chain combines TRBV6-5 with TRBJ1-3; 10 positions agree with TRBD1. Trimming removed 6 bases from V and 6 bases from J; junction bases left unmatched: 2. This CDR3 comprises 13 residues. Per germline, CDR1 MNHEY and CDR2 SVGAGI. CDR3 loop: CASRTGGENTIYF. The CDR3 coding sequence is TGTGCCAGCAGGACAGGGGGCGAAAACACCATATATTTT.

CDR3 in amino acids: CASSTDSYSGNTIYF. The CDR3 bases are TGCGCCAGCAGCACCGACAGCTACTCTGGAAACACCATATATTTT. This sequence joins TRBV5-1 and TRBJ1-3; D may be TRBD1 (5 bases). V gave up 4 bases and J gave up 0 bases, with 11 bases separating them. The germline V gene has CDR1 SGHRS and CDR2 YFSETQ. This CDR3 region has 15 residues.

The CDR3 loop is CASSQGHRNTEAFF. The CDR3 region has the DNA TGCGCCAGCAGCCAGGGACATAGGAACACTGAAGCTTTCTTT. The genes are TRBV4-3 and TRBJ1-1; weak D call: TRBD1 (6 bases). This CDR3 contains 14 residues. Per the germline V gene, CDR1 is LGHNA and CDR2 is YSLEER. The germline V and J ends were trimmed by 3 bases and 1 base, with 9 bases remaining between them.

The chain is built from TRBV6-5 and TRBJ2-1; 7 bases align to TRBD2. This CDR3 is 16 amino acids long. Trimming removed 0 bases from V and 4 bases from J; junction bases left unmatched: 6. In germline, CDR1 is MNHEY, CDR2 SVGAGI. The DNA of the CDR3 is TGTGCCAGCAGTTACTCAGCTAGCGGAGGTTACAATGAGCAGTTCTTC. Amino acids: CASSYSASGGYNEQFF.

This chain links TRBV9 with TRBJ1-5; tentatively, D is TRBD1 (6 bases). Germline values: CDR1 SGDLS, CDR2 YYNGEE. Trimming left V 0 bases short and J 2 bases short, with 9 bases between. The CDR3 spans 15 residues. This CDR3 is CASSVGDKGNQPQHF. CDR3 coding DNA: TGTGCCAGCAGCGTAGGGGACAAGGGCAATCAGCCCCAGCATTTT.

This clone was counted once. The rearrangement uses TRBV4-3 and TRBJ1-6; tentative D call: TRBD1 (5 bases). Germline V gene data show CDR1 as LGHNA and CDR2 as YSLEER. There are 14 residues in the CDR3. V was pared by 2 bases and J by 9 bases, with 11 bases between. The CDR3 reads CASSQQGSSSPLHF. The DNA of the CDR3 is TGCGCCAGCAGCCAACAGGGCTCCAGTTCACCCCTCCACTTT.

The V gene is TRBV6-1, the J gene TRBJ2-6, with 10 bases lining up with TRBD1. V lost 3 bases and J lost 0; bases outside the gene matches: 11. CDR3 length: 20 residues. The V gene's germline CDR1 is MNHNS and CDR2 SASEGT. The CDR3: CASSEDTGTGVISGANVLTF. The CDR3 nucleotides read TGTGCCAGCAGTGAGGATACCGGGACAGGGGTCATCTCTGGGGCCAACGTCCTGACTTTC.

The chain joins TRBV6-5 to TRBJ1-5, with 9 bases matching TRBD1. This CDR3 spans 15 amino acids. CDR1 is MNHEY and CDR2 is SVGAGI in the germline V gene. The trim removed 6 bases at V and 8 bases at J, leaving 11 bases unmatched. CDR3 DNA sequence: TGTGCCAGCAGCACCACGGGACAGGGTGGCGAGCCCCAGCATTTT. The encoded protein is CASSTTGQGGEPQHF.

The rearrangement links TRBV9 to TRBJ1-2; 8 nucleotides line up with TRBD1. The CDR3 runs to 15 residues. Germline V lookup: CDR1 SGDLS, CDR2 YYNGEE. V dropped 2 bases and J dropped 3; count of bases not matched to a gene: 6. The chain's CDR3 is CASSVSTGDDYGYTF. CDR3 DNA sequence: TGTGCCAGCAGCGTGTCGACAGGGGACGACTATGGCTACACCTTC.

This clone has only a few counts. The genes are TRBV6-5 and TRBJ1-5, with D possibly being TRBD1 (6 bases). From germline, CDR1 is MNHEY and CDR2 SVGAGI. The length of the CDR3 is 13 residues. With 7 bases removed from V and 3 bases from J, the gap between germline ends came to 10 bases. The CDR3 bases are TGTGCCAGCAACAGGGCGAACAATCAGCCCCAGCATTTT. Its translation: CASNRANNQPQHF.

The V and J genes are TRBV6-5 and TRBJ2-3, with D perhaps matching TRBD1 (6 bases). The V end lost 0 bases, the J end lost 5 bases, and 12 bases lay between the germline ends. CDR1 is MNHEY and CDR2 is SVGAGI in the germline V gene. This CDR3 spans 15 amino acids. CDR3 residues: CASSYSAGAGDTQYF. For the CDR3, the DNA is TGTGCCAGCAGTTACTCGGCAGGGGCGGGAGATACGCAGTATTTT.

The CDR3 DNA reads as TGTGCCAGCAGGCAGGGCCCCACTGGAAACACCATATATTTT. This sequence encodes CASRQGPTGNTIYF. This rearrangement joins TRBV9 to TRBJ1-3; TRBD1 might be the D (5 bases). Trimming removed 5 bases from V and 2 bases from J, with 11 bases in between. The germline V gene encodes CDR1 SGDLS and CDR2 YYNGEE. The CDR3 runs to 14 residues.

This chain connects TRBV30 to TRBJ2-1; perhaps TRBD2 as D (5 bases). V dropped 5 bases and J dropped 4 bases, with 9 bases sitting between them. CDR1 is GTSNPN and CDR2 is SVGIG in the germline V gene (reference sequence). The CDR3 extends over 12 amino acids. In DNA form, the CDR3 reads TGTGCCTGGGCCGACTATTACAATGAGCAGTTCTTC. It encodes CAWADYYNEQFF.

A note on this clone: Other DNA sequences in the same sample also yield this CDR3. V gene TRBV28 combines with J gene TRBJ2-6; TRBD2 agrees at 7 bases. Germline CDR1 MDHEN, CDR2 SYDVKM. The length of the CDR3 is 15 residues. V dropped 3 bases and J dropped 1; count of bases not matched to a gene: 0. Here the CDR3 DNA reads TGTGCCAGCAGTTTGGGGGGGTCTGGGGCCAACGTCCTGACTTTC. This encodes CASSLGGSGANVLTF.

The J gene is TRBJ1-5, the V gene TRBV4-1; the D is unclear. Trimming took 0 bases from V and 0 from J, leaving 9 bases between them. Germline V lookup: CDR1 MGHRA, CDR2 YSYEKL. The CDR3 has 16 amino acids. The DNA of the CDR3 is TGCGCCAGCAGCCAAGATCACGAGTATAGCAATCAGCCCCAGCATTTT. This gives the protein CASSQDHEYSNQPQHF.

The gene calls are TRBV7-9 and TRBJ1-1; 8 bases are a match to TRBD1. This CDR3 region has 13 residues. V lost 5 bases and J lost 5; bases outside the gene matches: 4. Looked up from germline, CDR1 is SEHNR and CDR2 is FQNEAQ (reference sequence). The DNA for the CDR3 is TGTGCCAGCAGCCGTCAGGGGGCGACTGAAGCTTTCTTT. This codes for CASSRQGATEAFF.